What follows are 32 T cell receptor beta chains derived from one specimen sequenced in a study of blood T cell repertoires in COVID-19. The assay was immunoSEQ multiplex PCR, and TCRdb's table has in-frame clones only and misses some. The sample includes a few hundred thousand clones, 85% to 90% of them seen just once. Sequencing was performed on peripheral blood. These receptors were taken from a woman aged 50 to 65 with acute or convalescent COVID-19.

The gene calls are TRBV19 and TRBJ2-3; 9 nucleotides match TRBD1. V lost 2 bases and J lost 4; bases outside the gene matches: 10. The germline gives CDR1 LNHDA, CDR2 SQIVND (reference sequence). The CDR3 sequence is 17 residues long. The CDR3 DNA follows: TGTGCCAGTAGTATACTGAGACCGGGACAGGGATCAGATACGCAGTATTTT. This codes for CASSILRPGQGSDTQYF.

This clone was seen more than once but under ten times. The chain carries TRBV28 and TRBJ2-3; 9 nucleotides agree with TRBD2. V gave up 7 bases and J gave up 0 bases; unmatched junction bases: 8. The CDR3 has 16 amino acids. The germline CDR1 and CDR2 sequences are MDHEN and SYDVKM. DNA for the CDR3: TGTGCCAGCACCCCCGGGACTAGCTTTAGCACAGATACGCAGTATTTT. It translates to CASTPGTSFSTDTQYF. The variable domain in full, with the rest retrieved from reference TRBV28 and TRBJ2-3, is DVKVTQSSRYLVKRTGEKVFLECVQDMDHENMFWYRQDPGLGLRLIYFSYDVKMKEKGDIPEGYSVSREKKERFSLILESASTNQTSMYLCASTPGTSFSTDTQYFGPGTRLTVL.

The chain joins TRBV19 to TRBJ2-6, with TRBD1 matching over 8 bases. CDR3 length equals 18 residues. Germline V CDR1 and CDR2: LNHDA, SQIVND (reference sequence). V trimming: 7 bases; J trimming: 1 base; junction bases outside the gene matches: 12. In nucleotides, the CDR3 is TGTGCCAGTATGGGCGGGACAGGTCTTATTTCTGGGGCCAACGTCCTGACTTTC. Protein product: CASMGGTGLISGANVLTF.

The chain recombines TRBV2 with TRBJ1-2; unclear D gene. The germline V gene has CDR1 SNHLY and CDR2 FYNNEI. The V end was cut by 4 bases, the J end by 8 bases, with 8 bases between. The CDR3 is made up of 11 amino acids. The CDR3 region is CASSVDIGYTF. CDR3 DNA sequence: TGTGCCAGCAGTGTAGACATCGGCTACACCTTC.

In this sample, this clone turned up a few times. The chain carries TRBV30 and TRBJ2-2; tentatively, D is TRBD1 (6 bases). The germline V gene has CDR1 GTSNPN and CDR2 SVGIG (reference sequence). The CDR3 loop spans 14 amino acids. Trimming pared 3 bases from V and 5 bases from J, leaving 13 bases between. The CDR3 DNA sequence: TGTGCCTGGAGGGGCCTTCAGGGGACCGGGGAGCTGTTTTTT. Translating gives CAWRGLQGTGELFF.

The chain links TRBV7-8 to TRBJ2-3; D might be TRBD2 (6 bases). Germline CDR1 reads SGHVS; CDR2 reads FQNEAQ. The CDR3 length is 15 residues. V gave up 4 bases and J gave up 0 bases, with 11 bases separating them. The CDR3 nucleotides are TGTGCCAGCAGCTCATCTAGCGCCAGCACAGATACGCAGTATTTT. Protein sequence: CASSSSSASTDTQYF.

The chain carries TRBV14 and TRBJ1-1, with D possibly being TRBD1 (6 bases). Per the germline V gene, CDR1 is SGHDN and CDR2 is FVKESK. V dropped 1 base and J dropped 9 bases, with 18 bases sitting between them. CDR3 length: 15 residues. The CDR3 DNA reads as TGTGCCAGCAGCCAAGTCGGGTGGGAGGGGGTAAAAGCTTTCTTT. Its protein product is CASSQVGWEGVKAFF. Variable domain in full (rest from reference TRBV14 and TRBJ1-1): EAGVTQFPSHSVIEKGQTVTLRCDPISGHDNLYWYRRVMGKEIKFLLHFVKESKQDESGMPNNRFLAERTGGTYSTLKVQPAELEDSGVYFCASSQVGWEGVKAFFGQGTRLTVV.

This clone came up a few times. The chain joins TRBV29-1 to TRBJ2-3; no clear D gene. V gave up 8 bases and J gave up 2 bases, with 5 bases separating them. This CDR3 is 10 amino acids long. The germline V gene has CDR1 SQVTM and CDR2 ANQGSEA. CDR3 sequence reads: CSTNTDTQYF. In DNA form, the CDR3 reads TGCAGCACTAACACAGATACGCAGTATTTT.

This rearrangement joins TRBV6-4 to TRBJ1-5; perhaps TRBD1 as D (5 bases). Germline V gene lookup returns CDR1 MRHNA and CDR2 SNTAGT. V lost 8 bases and J lost 1, with 21 bases in between. The length of the CDR3 is 17 residues. The CDR3, as DNA: TGTGCCAGCCCCCCCCGGCAGGGCCTTGGCAGCAATCAGCCCCAGCATTTT. Encoded protein: CASPPRQGLGSNQPQHF.

The chain links TRBV2 to TRBJ1-4; D unclear. V was clipped by 4 bases and J by 0 bases, with 9 bases between them. The germline V gene encodes CDR1 SNHLY and CDR2 FYNNEI. This CDR3 spans 15 amino acids. The CDR3 here is CASSASRATNEKLFF. The DNA of the CDR3 is TGTGCCAGCAGTGCCTCACGGGCAACTAATGAAAAACTGTTTTTT.

This clone was detected only once. The chain uses TRBV19 and TRBJ1-3, with unresolved D. Germline V gene data show CDR1 as LNHDA and CDR2 as SQIVND (reference sequence). This CDR3 has 14 amino acids. The CDR3 DNA follows: TGTGCTTACTTTGTAACGGAGTCTGGAAACACCATATATTTT. Its translation: CAYFVTESGNTIYF.

The V gene is TRBV7-3, the J gene TRBJ2-1; a possible D gene is TRBD2 (6 bases). Trimming removed 7 bases at V and 5 bases at J, with 18 bases between. CDR3 size: 15 residues. Germline V gene data show CDR1 as SGHTA and CDR2 as FQGTGA. CDR3 sequence: CASTNPGVADNEQFF. DNA of the CDR3: TGTGCCAGCACCAACCCGGGAGTAGCAGACAATGAGCAGTTCTTC.

The genes are TRBV10-3 and TRBJ2-7; tentatively, D is TRBD1 (5 bases). This CDR3 contains 13 residues. The ends were cut back, 7 bases at V and 6 bases at J, with 16 bases in the middle. CDR1 and CDR2 from the germline V gene are ENHRY and SYGVKD. The CDR3 reads CAINQGLGSEQYF. CDR3 coding DNA: TGTGCCATCAACCAGGGTCTCGGTAGCGAGCAGTACTTC.

The rearrangement joins TRBV28 to TRBJ2-7, with D possibly TRBD2 on 5 matching bases. The germline V gene has CDR1 MDHEN and CDR2 SYDVKM. Deletions cut 2 bases from V and 5 bases from J, with 16 bases between. The CDR3 loop spans 15 amino acids. Written as DNA, the CDR3 is TGTGCCAGCAGTTTACAAGGACGGGATCAGGACGAGCAGTACTTC. Translating gives CASSLQGRDQDEQYF.

The CDR3 nucleotides are TGTGCCAGCAGCTTAGGAGGTCCGGGGAATCAGCCCCAGCATTTT. This sequence encodes CASSLGGPGNQPQHF. This chain links TRBV7-8 with TRBJ1-5; D gene unclear. Germline CDR1 SGHVS, CDR2 FQNEAQ. With 1 base removed from V and 4 bases from J, the gap between germline ends came to 11 bases. The CDR3 is 15 amino acids.

The CDR3 bases are TGTGCCAGCAACCGTGGGGGGGACTCTGGAAACACCATATATTTT. Amino acids: CASNRGGDSGNTIYF. The rearrangement links TRBV5-4 to TRBJ1-3; the D gene is possibly TRBD1 (5 bases). The CDR3 has 15 residues. Trimming pared 6 bases from V and 0 bases from J, leaving 13 bases between. Germline V gives CDR1 SGHNT, CDR2 YYREEE (reference sequence).

The chain combines TRBV3-1 (or the pseudogene TRBV3-2) with TRBJ2-6, with D perhaps TRBD2 (5 bases). Trimming pared 0 bases from V and 2 bases from J, leaving 8 bases between. Germline lookup yields CDR1 LGHDT and CDR2 YNNKEL (reference sequence). The CDR3 runs to 16 residues. This chain's CDR3 is CASSQESTTGANVLTF. The CDR3 DNA follows: TGTGCCAGCAGCCAAGAGTCGACTACTGGGGCCAACGTCCTGACTTTC.

The rearrangement links TRBV30 to TRBJ1-5, with 7 nucleotides matching TRBD1. The V segment lost 0 bases and the J segment 3 bases; nucleotides outside the gene matches: 5. Looked up from germline, CDR1 is GTSNPN and CDR2 is SVGIG (reference sequence). The CDR3 has 15 amino acids. CDR3 sequence reads: CAWSVQGQPNQPQHF. The DNA of the CDR3 is TGTGCCTGGAGTGTACAGGGGCAGCCCAATCAGCCCCAGCATTTT.

V usage is TRBV27 and J usage is TRBJ2-5; D uncertain. With 2 bases removed from V and 5 bases from J, the gap between germline ends came to 12 bases. CDR1 and CDR2 (germline): MNHEY, SMNVEV (reference sequence). The CDR3 sequence is 14 residues long. The CDR3 coding sequence is TGTGCCAGCAGTTTAAGGTCAGGTAGGGAGACCCAGTACTTC. Amino acid sequence: CASSLRSGRETQYF.

The V call is TRBV30, the J call TRBJ1-1, with 8 positions matching TRBD1. The ends lost 3 bases at V and 10 bases at J; junction bases unmatched: 7. The germline V gene has CDR1 GTSNPN and CDR2 SVGIG (reference sequence). This CDR3 spans 12 amino acids. CDR3 DNA sequence: TGTGCCTGGAGGTCAGGGGGCCTAGGAGCTTTCTTT. As protein: CAWRSGGLGAFF.

The chain couples TRBV7-9 to TRBJ1-5, with D maybe TRBD1 (6 bases). The CDR3 spans 16 residues. Per germline, CDR1 SEHNR and CDR2 FQNEAQ (reference sequence). The V end lost 1 base, the J end lost 5 bases, and 15 bases lay between the germline ends. CDR3 nucleotide sequence: TGTGCCAGCAGCTTAGGAATTCGGACAGACGATCAGCCCCAGCATTTT. Translated: CASSLGIRTDDQPQHF.

The V and J genes are TRBV30 and TRBJ1-3, with D hard to call. Germline V gene sequence: CDR1 GTSNPN, CDR2 SVGIG (reference sequence). V lost 2 bases and J lost 5, with 13 bases in between. The CDR3 runs to 14 residues. CDR3 residues: CAWSPRGYRNTIYF. In DNA, the CDR3 is TGTGCCTGGAGTCCTCGGGGATACAGAAACACCATATATTTT.

The gene calls are TRBV19 and TRBJ2-3; 14 positions match TRBD2. This CDR3 is built from 16 residues. With 5 bases clipped from V and 4 bases from J, the junction kept 5 bases outside the gene matches. The V gene's germline CDR1 is LNHDA and CDR2 SQIVND (reference sequence). The CDR3 region is CASSQTSGGASDTQYF. The DNA for the CDR3 is TGTGCCAGTAGTCAGACTAGCGGGGGGGCCTCAGATACGCAGTATTTT.

This clone was picked up one time. V is TRBV18 and J is TRBJ2-7, with D possibly TRBD1 on 5 matching bases. CDR3 length equals 13 residues. V was clipped by 3 bases and J by 6 bases, with 12 bases between them. CDR1 is KGHSH, CDR2 LQKENI, per germline. CDR3 sequence: CASSPGRTGEQYF. CDR3 bases: TGTGCCAGCTCACCGGGCCGCACAGGCGAGCAGTACTTC. The complete variable domain, with remaining parts taken from reference TRBV18 and TRBJ2-7, reads NAGVMQNPRHLVRRRGQEARLRCSPMKGHSHVYWYRQLPEEGLKFMVYLQKENIIDESGMPKERFSAEFPKEGPSILRIQQVVRGDSAAYFCASSPGRTGEQYFGPGTRLTVT.

The J gene is TRBJ2-5, the V gene TRBV21-1; the table's D call TRBD2 went unverified against the DNA. TRBV21-1 is a documented pseudogene. This CDR3 contains 16 residues. The CDR3 loop reads CASSQLVGGPGETQYF. CDR3 sequence (DNA): TGTGCCAGCAGCCAGCTTGTGGGGGGGCCGGGAGAGACCCAGTACTTC.

V is TRBV29-1 and J is TRBJ2-7, with TRBD1 matching 10 bases. The CDR3 contains 13 residues. The germline gives CDR1 SQVTM, CDR2 ANQGSEA. V trimming: 5 bases; J trimming: 9 bases; junction bases outside the gene matches: 10. The CDR3 nucleotides are TGCAGCGTTAAGGACAGGGGGGGGGACGGGCAGTACTTC. Translating it yields CSVKDRGGDGQYF.

The chain joins TRBV7-9 to TRBJ2-5; 12 bases align to TRBD2. Germline V gene lookup returns CDR1 SEHNR and CDR2 FQNEAQ (reference sequence). V was pared by 5 bases and J by 4 bases, with 8 bases of the junction left unmatched. CDR3 length: 16 residues. CDR3: CASSPSGRAVRETQYF. CDR3 DNA: TGTGCCAGCAGCCCTAGCGGGAGGGCCGTAAGAGAGACCCAGTACTTC.

The DNA for the CDR3 is TGTGCCAGCAGCACCAGGGGAGCCCAAAACACAGATACGCAGTATTTT. Its translation is CASSTRGAQNTDTQYF. This chain uses TRBV13 with TRBJ2-3; weak D call: TRBD1 (6 bases). Germline V gene data show CDR1 as PRHDT and CDR2 as FYEKMQ (reference sequence). This CDR3 spans 16 amino acids. Trimming removed 5 bases at V and 2 bases at J, with 17 bases between. The whole variable domain, remainder taken from reference TRBV13 and TRBJ2-3, is AAGVIQSPRHLIKEKRETATLKCYPIPRHDTVYWYQQGPGQDPQFLISFYEKMQSDKGSIPDRFSAQQFSDYHSELNMSSLELGDSALYFCASSTRGAQNTDTQYFGPGTRLTVL.

The V call is TRBV18, the J call TRBJ1-2, with D perhaps TRBD1 (6 bases). This CDR3 is built from 14 residues. The germline V and J ends were trimmed by 4 bases and 8 bases, with 17 bases remaining between them. The germline V gene has CDR1 KGHSH and CDR2 LQKENI. CDR3 sequence reads: CASSQITGSEGYTF. CDR3 coding DNA: TGTGCCAGCTCACAGATTACAGGGTCGGAAGGCTACACCTTC.

The J gene is TRBJ2-5, the V gene TRBV2; D possibly corresponds to TRBD2 (5 bases). Looked up from germline, CDR1 is SNHLY and CDR2 is FYNNEI. This CDR3 spans 12 amino acids. Trimming left V 11 bases short and J 5 bases short, with 15 bases between. CDR3 coding DNA: TGTGCCGGCCGGGGTACCCAGGAGACCCAGTACTTC. This gives the protein CAGRGTQETQYF.

Here the CDR3 reads CASSQDQGSGENIQYF. CDR3 bases: TGCGCCAGCAGCCAAGACCAGGGGTCCGGGGAAAACATTCAGTACTTC. The V and J genes are TRBV4-1 and TRBJ2-4; TRBD1 might be the D (6 bases). CDR1 MGHRA and CDR2 YSYEKL come from the germline V gene. V lost 0 bases, J lost 5 bases, and 14 bases lay in between. This CDR3 is 16 amino acids long.

The rearrangement joins TRBV19 to TRBJ1-6; a weak D match, TRBD1 (6 bases). The CDR3 sequence is 14 residues long. The germline V gene has CDR1 LNHDA and CDR2 SQIVND (reference sequence). V lost 7 bases, J lost 7 bases, and 14 bases lay in between. Here the CDR3 DNA reads TGTGCCAGTACCACAGGGATGGGCAATTCACCCCTCCACTTT. This encodes CASTTGMGNSPLHF.